The clone carrying this TCR beta chain has ten or more counts. The entry originates in a study of prognosis after radiotherapy for stage I lung cancer. The germline V and J ends were trimmed by 6 bases and 3 bases, with 15 bases remaining between them. Germline CDR1 SQVTM, CDR2 ANQGSEA. This CDR3 region has 13 residues. Genomic DNA was the source, and TCR beta CDR3 was amplified from it by two-round multiplex PCR. First-round PCR used primers specific to each TRBV and TRBJ gene. TCRdb passed the multiplex PCR reads through MiXCR, listing each CDR3 protein once. The table has 15,000 or so distinct CDR3 sequences, less than 35% seen once; the top ten hold nearly 25%.

The TCR comes from a donor aged 50 or older with non-small cell lung cancer. V usage is TRBV29-1 and J usage is TRBJ2-7; D is tentatively TRBD1 or TRBD2 (5 bases each). The starting material was PBMCs, obtained before or after stereotactic body radiation therapy (not recorded which). The CDR3 spells CSVGTAVGYEQYF. The CDR3 DNA reads TGCAGCGTCGGGACGGCCGTAGGCTACGAGCAGTACTTC.